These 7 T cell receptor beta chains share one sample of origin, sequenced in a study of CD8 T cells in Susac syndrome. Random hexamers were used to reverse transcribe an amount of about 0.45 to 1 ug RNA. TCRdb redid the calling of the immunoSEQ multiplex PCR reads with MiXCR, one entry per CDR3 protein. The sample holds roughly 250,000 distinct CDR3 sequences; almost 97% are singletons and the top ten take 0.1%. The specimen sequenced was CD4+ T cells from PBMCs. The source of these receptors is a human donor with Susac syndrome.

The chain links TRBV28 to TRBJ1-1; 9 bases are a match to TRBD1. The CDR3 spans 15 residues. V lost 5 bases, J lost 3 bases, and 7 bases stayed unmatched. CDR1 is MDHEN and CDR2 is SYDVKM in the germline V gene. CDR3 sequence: CASSIRGQGDTEAFF. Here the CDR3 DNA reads TGTGCCAGCAGTATAAGGGGACAGGGAGACACTGAAGCTTTCTTT. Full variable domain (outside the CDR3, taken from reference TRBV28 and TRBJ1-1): DVKVTQSSRYLVKRTGEKVFLECVQDMDHENMFWYRQDPGLGLRLIYFSYDVKMKEKGDIPEGYSVSREKKERFSLILESASTNQTSMYLCASSIRGQGDTEAFFGQGTRLTVV.

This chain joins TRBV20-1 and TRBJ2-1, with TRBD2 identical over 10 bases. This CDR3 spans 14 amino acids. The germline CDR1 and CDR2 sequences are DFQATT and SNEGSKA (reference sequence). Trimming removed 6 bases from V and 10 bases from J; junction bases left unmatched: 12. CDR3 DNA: TGCAGTGCCACCCTGCCGAGCGGGAGGGTCGAGCAGTTCTTC. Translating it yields CSATLPSGRVEQFF.

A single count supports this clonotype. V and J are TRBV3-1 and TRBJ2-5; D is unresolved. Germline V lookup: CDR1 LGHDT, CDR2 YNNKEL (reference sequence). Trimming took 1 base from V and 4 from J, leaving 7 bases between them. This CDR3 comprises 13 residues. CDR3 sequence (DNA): TGTGCCAGCAGCCAAGGCCTCCGAGAGACCCAGTACTTC. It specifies CASSQGLRETQYF.

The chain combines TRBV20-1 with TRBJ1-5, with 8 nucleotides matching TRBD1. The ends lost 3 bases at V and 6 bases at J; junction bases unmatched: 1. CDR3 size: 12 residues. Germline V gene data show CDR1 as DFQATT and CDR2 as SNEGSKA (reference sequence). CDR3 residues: CSARQGAQPQHF. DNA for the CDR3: TGCAGTGCTAGGCAGGGGGCTCAGCCCCAGCATTTT.

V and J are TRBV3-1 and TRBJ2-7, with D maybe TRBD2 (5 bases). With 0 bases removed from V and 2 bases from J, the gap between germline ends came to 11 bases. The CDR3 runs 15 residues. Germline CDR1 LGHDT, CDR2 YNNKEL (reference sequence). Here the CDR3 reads CASSQDLGIPYEQYF. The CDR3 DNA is TGTGCCAGCAGCCAAGATCTCGGGATACCCTACGAGCAGTACTTC.

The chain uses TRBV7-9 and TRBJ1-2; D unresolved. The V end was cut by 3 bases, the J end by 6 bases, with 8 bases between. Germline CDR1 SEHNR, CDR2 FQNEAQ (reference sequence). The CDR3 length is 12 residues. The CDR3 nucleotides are TGTGCCAGCAGCTTCCTACGCGATGGCTACACCTTC. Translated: CASSFLRDGYTF.

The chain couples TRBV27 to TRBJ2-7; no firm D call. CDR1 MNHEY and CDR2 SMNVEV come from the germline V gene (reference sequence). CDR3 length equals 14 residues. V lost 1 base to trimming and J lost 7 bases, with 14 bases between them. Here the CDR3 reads CASSLFGPAYEQYF. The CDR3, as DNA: TGTGCCAGCAGTTTATTTGGGCCGGCTTATGAGCAGTACTTC.